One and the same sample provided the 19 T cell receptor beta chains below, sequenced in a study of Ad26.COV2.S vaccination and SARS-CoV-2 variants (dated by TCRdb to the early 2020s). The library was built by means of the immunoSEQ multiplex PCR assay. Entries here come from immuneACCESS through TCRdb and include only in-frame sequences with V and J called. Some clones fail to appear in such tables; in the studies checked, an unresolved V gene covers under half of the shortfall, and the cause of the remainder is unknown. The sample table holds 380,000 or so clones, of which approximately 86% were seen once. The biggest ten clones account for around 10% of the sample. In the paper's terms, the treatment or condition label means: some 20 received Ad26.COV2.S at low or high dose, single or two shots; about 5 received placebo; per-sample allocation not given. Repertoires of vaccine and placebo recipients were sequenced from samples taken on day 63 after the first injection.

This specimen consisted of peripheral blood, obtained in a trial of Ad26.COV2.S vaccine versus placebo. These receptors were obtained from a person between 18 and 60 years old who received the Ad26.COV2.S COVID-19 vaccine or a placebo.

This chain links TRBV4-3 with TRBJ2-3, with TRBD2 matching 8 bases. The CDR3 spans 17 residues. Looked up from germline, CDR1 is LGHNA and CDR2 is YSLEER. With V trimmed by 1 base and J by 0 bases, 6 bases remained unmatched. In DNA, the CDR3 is TGCGCCAGCAGCCAAGCCCTTAGCGGGATTAGCACAGATACGCAGTATTTT. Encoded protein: CASSQALSGISTDTQYF.

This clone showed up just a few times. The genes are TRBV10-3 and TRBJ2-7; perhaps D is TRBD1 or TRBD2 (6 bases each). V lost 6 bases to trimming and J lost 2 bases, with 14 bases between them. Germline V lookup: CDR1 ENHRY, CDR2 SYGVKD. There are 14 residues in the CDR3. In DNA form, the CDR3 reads TGTGCCATCAGGGGCGGGGACACGGCCTACGAGCAGTACTTC. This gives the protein CAIRGGDTAYEQYF.

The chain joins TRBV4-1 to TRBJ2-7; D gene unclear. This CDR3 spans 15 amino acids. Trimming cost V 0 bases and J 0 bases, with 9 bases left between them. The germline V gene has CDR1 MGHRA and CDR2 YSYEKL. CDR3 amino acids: CASSQDYFLSYEQYF. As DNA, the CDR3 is TGCGCCAGCAGCCAAGATTACTTCCTCTCCTACGAGCAGTACTTC.

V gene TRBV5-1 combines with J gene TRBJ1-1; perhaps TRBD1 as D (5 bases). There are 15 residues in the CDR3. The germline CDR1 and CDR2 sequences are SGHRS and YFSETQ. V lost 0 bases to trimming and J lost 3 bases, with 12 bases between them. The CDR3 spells CASSLGPRGDTEAFF. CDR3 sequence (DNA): TGCGCCAGCAGCTTGGGGCCGAGGGGCGACACTGAAGCTTTCTTT.

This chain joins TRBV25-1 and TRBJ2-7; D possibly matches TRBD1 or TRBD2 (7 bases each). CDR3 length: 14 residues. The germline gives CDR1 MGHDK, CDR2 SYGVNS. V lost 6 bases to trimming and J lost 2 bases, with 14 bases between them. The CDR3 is CASRQGGSAYEQYF. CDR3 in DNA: TGTGCCAGCAGGCAGGGGGGGAGCGCCTACGAGCAGTACTTC.

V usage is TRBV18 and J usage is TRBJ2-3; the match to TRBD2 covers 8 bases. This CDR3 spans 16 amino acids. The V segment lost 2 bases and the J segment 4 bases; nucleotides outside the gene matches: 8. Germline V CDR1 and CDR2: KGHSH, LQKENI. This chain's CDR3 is CASSPVGGAVADTQYF. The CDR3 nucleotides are TGTGCCAGCTCACCAGTCGGGGGGGCCGTAGCAGATACGCAGTATTTT.

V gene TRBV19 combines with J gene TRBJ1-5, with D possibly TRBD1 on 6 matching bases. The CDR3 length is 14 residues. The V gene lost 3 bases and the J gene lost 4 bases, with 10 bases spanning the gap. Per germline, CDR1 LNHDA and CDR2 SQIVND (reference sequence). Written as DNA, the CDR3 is TGTGCCAGTAGTATTGGTCAGGGGAATCAGCCCCAGCATTTT. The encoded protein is CASSIGQGNQPQHF.

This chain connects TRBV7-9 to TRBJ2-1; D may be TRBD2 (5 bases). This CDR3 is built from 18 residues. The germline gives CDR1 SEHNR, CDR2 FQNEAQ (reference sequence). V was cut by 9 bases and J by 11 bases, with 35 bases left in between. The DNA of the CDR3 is TGTGCCAGGACCTTCGTTCGACTAACTTATCTCTCGAACCCTAAGCAGTTCTTC. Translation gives CARTFVRLTYLSNPKQFF.

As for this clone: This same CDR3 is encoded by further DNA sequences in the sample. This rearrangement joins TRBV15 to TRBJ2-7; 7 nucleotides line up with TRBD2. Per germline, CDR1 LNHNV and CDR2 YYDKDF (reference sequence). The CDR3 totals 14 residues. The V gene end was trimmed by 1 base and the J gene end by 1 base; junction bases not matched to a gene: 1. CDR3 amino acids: CATSRGGGSYEQYF. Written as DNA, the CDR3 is TGTGCCACCAGCAGAGGGGGGGGATCCTACGAGCAGTACTTC.

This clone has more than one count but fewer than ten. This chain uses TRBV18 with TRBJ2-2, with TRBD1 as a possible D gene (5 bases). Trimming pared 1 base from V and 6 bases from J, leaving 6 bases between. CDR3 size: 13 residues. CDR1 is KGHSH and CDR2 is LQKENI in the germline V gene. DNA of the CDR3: TGTGCCAGCTCACCACTAGGGGCCGGGGAGCTGTTTTTT. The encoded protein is CASSPLGAGELFF.

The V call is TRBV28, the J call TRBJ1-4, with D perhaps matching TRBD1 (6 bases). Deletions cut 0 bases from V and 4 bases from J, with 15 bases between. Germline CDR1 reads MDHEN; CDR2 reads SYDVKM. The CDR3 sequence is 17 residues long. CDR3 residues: CASSLWAGAGSNEKLFF. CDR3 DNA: TGTGCCAGCAGTTTATGGGCAGGGGCCGGGAGTAATGAAAAACTGTTTTTT.

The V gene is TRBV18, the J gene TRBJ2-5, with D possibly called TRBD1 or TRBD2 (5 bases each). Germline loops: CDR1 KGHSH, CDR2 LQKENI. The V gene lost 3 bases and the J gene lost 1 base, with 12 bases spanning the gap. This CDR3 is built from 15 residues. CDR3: CASSPPEGTQETQYF. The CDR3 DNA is TGTGCCAGCTCACCTCCGGAAGGGACCCAAGAGACCCAGTACTTC.

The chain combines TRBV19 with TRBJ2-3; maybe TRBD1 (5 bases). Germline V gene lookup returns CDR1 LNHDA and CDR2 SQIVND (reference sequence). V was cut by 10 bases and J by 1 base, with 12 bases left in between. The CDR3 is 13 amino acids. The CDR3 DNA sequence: TGTGCCACAGACCCGACAGGCACAGATACGCAGTATTTT. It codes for CATDPTGTDTQYF.

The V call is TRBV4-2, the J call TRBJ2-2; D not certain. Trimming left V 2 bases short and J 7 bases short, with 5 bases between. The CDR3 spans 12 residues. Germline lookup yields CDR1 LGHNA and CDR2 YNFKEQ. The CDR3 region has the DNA TGTGCCAGCAGCCAATTCCGCGGGGAGCTGTTTTTT. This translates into CASSQFRGELFF.

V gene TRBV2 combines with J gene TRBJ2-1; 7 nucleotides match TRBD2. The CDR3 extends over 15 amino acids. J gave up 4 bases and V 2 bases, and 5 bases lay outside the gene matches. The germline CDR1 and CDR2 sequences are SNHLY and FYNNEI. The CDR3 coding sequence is TGTGCCAGCAGTGAAATTGCGGGAGAATACAATGAGCAGTTCTTC. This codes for CASSEIAGEYNEQFF.

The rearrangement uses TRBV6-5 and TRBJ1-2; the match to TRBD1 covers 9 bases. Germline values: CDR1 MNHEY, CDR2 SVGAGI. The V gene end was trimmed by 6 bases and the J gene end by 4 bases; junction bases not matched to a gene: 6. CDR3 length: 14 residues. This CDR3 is CASRGDRASYGYTF. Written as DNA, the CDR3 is TGTGCCAGCAGGGGGGACAGGGCGTCCTATGGCTACACCTTC.

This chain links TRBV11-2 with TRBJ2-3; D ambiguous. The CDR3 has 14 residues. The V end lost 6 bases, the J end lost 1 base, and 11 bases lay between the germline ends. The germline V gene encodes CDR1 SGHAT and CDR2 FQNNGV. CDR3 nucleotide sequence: TGTGCCAGCAGGGTAGTCTTCGGCACAGATACGCAGTATTTT. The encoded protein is CASRVVFGTDTQYF.

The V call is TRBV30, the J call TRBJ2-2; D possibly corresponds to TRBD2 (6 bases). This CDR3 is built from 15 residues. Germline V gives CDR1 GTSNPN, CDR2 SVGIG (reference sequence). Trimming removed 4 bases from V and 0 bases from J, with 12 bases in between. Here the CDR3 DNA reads TGTGCCTGGATTTTCGGCGGGACGAACACCGGGGAGCTGTTTTTT. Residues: CAWIFGGTNTGELFF.

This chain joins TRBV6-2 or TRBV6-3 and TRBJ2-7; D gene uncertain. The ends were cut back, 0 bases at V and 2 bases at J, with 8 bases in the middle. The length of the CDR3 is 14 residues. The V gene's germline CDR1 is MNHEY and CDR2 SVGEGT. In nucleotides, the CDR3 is TGTGCCAGCAGTTACTCGATCGGCACCTACGAGCAGTACTTC. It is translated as CASSYSIGTYEQYF.